These 11 T cell receptor beta chains originate from one sample sequenced in a study of neoadjuvant nivolumab and ipilimumab in lung cancer (dated by TCRdb to the early 2020s). What the time point label conveys for this sample: pretherapy, before neoadjuvant immune checkpoint inhibitors. The protocol used for the library was the immunoSEQ multiplex PCR assay. TCRdb took over this immuneACCESS table, retaining in-frame rearrangements with V and J assigned. Such tables are incomplete; in checked studies, under half of the missing clones stem from an unresolved V gene, and the remainder is unexplained. This sample gives 15,000 to 20,000 clones in total; over 80% of them show up just once. The ten largest clonotypes hold approximately 2% of the sample. The material was peripheral blood, obtained before neoadjuvant nivolumab, alone or with ipilimumab. The receptors here all came from an adult with non-small cell lung cancer.

The rearrangement joins TRBV6-5 to TRBJ2-7; a possible D gene is TRBD2 (5 bases). Germline V gene lookup returns CDR1 MNHEY and CDR2 SVGAGI. This CDR3 is 13 amino acids long. V lost 5 bases and J lost 2, with 10 bases in between. CDR3 in DNA: TGTGCCAGCAGTCCCACGCGGGCCTACGAGCAGTACTTC. Translated, it gives CASSPTRAYEQYF.

The genes are TRBV7-9 and TRBJ1-1; no clear D. V lost 4 bases and J lost 7, with 7 bases in between. Germline CDR1 and CDR2: SEHNR and FQNEAQ (reference sequence). The CDR3 contains 11 residues. The CDR3 DNA reads as TGTGCCAGCAGCTCATCCTATGAAGCTTTCTTT. Protein sequence: CASSSSYEAFF.

In its sample, this clone was seen a few times. The DNA of the CDR3 is TGTGCCAGCAGCCTGTCGGGTTACGAGCAGTACTTC. This sequence encodes CASSLSGYEQYF. The chain links TRBV2 to TRBJ2-7; D not certain. Germline CDR1 reads SNHLY; CDR2 reads FYNNEI. V was trimmed by 6 bases and J by 4 bases, leaving 10 bases between them. The length of the CDR3 is 12 residues.

The chain uses TRBV18 and TRBJ2-3; D possibly corresponds to TRBD2 (6 bases). Germline assignment: CDR1 KGHSH and CDR2 LQKENI. The CDR3 totals 20 residues. V was trimmed by 2 bases and J by 0 bases, leaving 24 bases between them. CDR3 sequence (DNA): TGTGCCAGCTCACCAACGGCCCTAGTTGGGGCGGGACTCAGCACAGATACGCAGTATTTT. Protein product: CASSPTALVGAGLSTDTQYF.

V gene TRBV7-9 combines with J gene TRBJ2-3; no clear D gene. This CDR3 has 14 residues. CDR1 is SEHNR, CDR2 FQNEAQ, per germline (reference sequence). V lost 1 base and J lost 4, with 9 bases in between. CDR3 in amino acids: CASSLESLPDTQYF. The DNA of the CDR3 is TGTGCCAGCAGCTTAGAATCCCTGCCAGATACGCAGTATTTT.

The rearrangement uses TRBV6-5 and TRBJ2-6, with a tentative D call TRBD1 (6 bases). Per germline, CDR1 MNHEY and CDR2 SVGAGI. The CDR3 sequence is 15 residues long. V was shortened by 6 bases and J by 2 bases, with 11 bases between the two germline ends. The CDR3 nucleotides read TGTGCCAGCAGCTCCACAGGGCCTGGGGCCAACGTCCTGACTTTC. As protein: CASSSTGPGANVLTF.

This clone appeared a few times. The genes are TRBV7-9 and TRBJ2-1, with D perhaps being TRBD1 or TRBD2 (5 bases each). V was clipped by 8 bases and J by 8 bases, with 10 bases between them. The germline V gene encodes CDR1 SEHNR and CDR2 FQNEAQ (reference sequence). This CDR3 contains 11 residues. The DNA of the CDR3 is TGTGCCAGCTGGGGACGGGATGAGCAGTTCTTC. It translates to CASWGRDEQFF.

This chain joins TRBV5-1 and TRBJ2-3, with 10 bases fitting TRBD2. The trim removed 5 bases at V and 2 bases at J, leaving 11 bases unmatched. Germline lookup yields CDR1 SGHRS and CDR2 YFSETQ. The CDR3 totals 17 residues. This CDR3 reads CASSLGASGGNTDTQYF. CDR3 in DNA: TGCGCCAGCAGTCTTGGGGCTAGCGGGGGAAACACAGATACGCAGTATTTT.

V usage is TRBV2 and J usage is TRBJ2-3, with TRBD2 matching over 9 bases. This CDR3 has 16 amino acids. V was clipped by 1 base and J by 0 bases; unmatched bases: 2. Germline V lookup: CDR1 SNHLY, CDR2 FYNNEI. The CDR3 sequence is CASSEGGRASTDTQYF. The CDR3 coding sequence is TGTGCCAGCAGTGAAGGCGGGAGGGCCAGCACAGATACGCAGTATTTT.

This chain uses TRBV5-4 with TRBJ2-7, with unresolved D. V was cut by 1 base and J by 6 bases, with 17 bases left in between. Germline loops: CDR1 SGHNT, CDR2 YYREEE (reference sequence). The CDR3 is made up of 15 amino acids. The CDR3, as DNA: TGTGCCAGCAGCTTGAGTTGGAGCCAGGACCCCGAGCAGTACTTC. As protein: CASSLSWSQDPEQYF.

This chain uses TRBV7-2 with TRBJ2-7; 10 nucleotides match TRBD2. With 5 bases clipped from V and 5 bases from J, the junction kept 21 bases outside the gene matches. The germline gives CDR1 SGHTA, CDR2 FQGNSA. This CDR3 is built from 19 residues. The CDR3 reads CASSPRIRSGRAGRHEQYF. The CDR3 DNA sequence: TGTGCCAGCAGCCCCCGTATACGCAGCGGGAGGGCCGGACGCCACGAGCAGTACTTC.